The rows below give T cell receptor beta chains drawn from one sample of a study of early T cells in non-severe SARS-CoV-2 infection. TCRdb independently ran MiXCR on the 5' RACE reads; one entry per CDR3 protein. The sample lists roughly 61,000 distinct CDR3 sequences, 11% seen once, with roughly 1.7% in the top ten. The sequencing input was whole blood. These TCRs come from an adult who was a healthcare worker with PCR-confirmed SARS-CoV-2 infection or an uninfected control (not recorded which). The CDR3 runs from the conserved cysteine through the conserved F or W. D genes are given only for firm matches. A clone size is listed for some rows: how often the clone was seen (once, few, many), or a class if it is expanded.

J: TRBJ2-7; V: TRBV29-1; D: .; size: few; DNA: TGCAGCGTAGTGGGTGGGAAGGTCTACGAGCAGTACTTC; CDR3: CSVVGGKVYEQYF
J: TRBJ2-7; V: TRBV20-1; D: TRBD2; size: .; DNA: TGCAGTGCCCTAAAGACTAGCGAGTACGAGCAGTACTTC; CDR3: CSALKTSEYEQYF
J: TRBJ2-7; V: TRBV5-1; D: .; size: once; DNA: TGCGCCAGCAGCCCGGAGGCTGTCAGCTCCTACGAGCAGTACTTC; CDR3: CASSPEAVSSYEQYF
J: TRBJ2-7; V: TRBV29-1; D: .; size: many; DNA: TGCAGCGTTGAAGTGGGTCCTTACGAGCAGTACTTC; CDR3: CSVEVGPYEQYF
J: TRBJ2-1; V: TRBV19; D: .; size: many; DNA: TGTGCCAGTAGTAACCTTCGTGGGGGTCTAGTCAATGAGCAGTTCTTC; CDR3: CASSNLRGGLVNEQFF
J: TRBJ2-7; V: TRBV11-2; D: .; size: many; DNA: TGTGCCAGCAGCCGACATGAGGGACCCTACGAGCAGTACTTC; CDR3: CASSRHEGPYEQYF
J: TRBJ2-1; V: TRBV2; D: .; size: .; DNA: TGTGCCAGCAGTGAAGGACGGGGGAAGGGTGAGCAGTTCTTC; CDR3: CASSEGRGKGEQFF
J: TRBJ2-1; V: TRBV3-1; D: TRBD2; size: .; DNA: TGTGCCAGCACCCTCGGGGGGGGACTCTACAATGAGCAGTTCTTC; CDR3: CASTLGGGLYNEQFF
J: TRBJ1-2; V: TRBV12-3/TRBV12-4; D: .; size: .; DNA: .; CDR3: CASSFGSGLGGYTF
J: TRBJ2-3; V: TRBV24-1; D: .; size: .; DNA: TGTGCCACCAGCCCGACCAGGGGGGCCACAGATACGCAGTATTTT; CDR3: CATSPTRGATDTQYF
J: TRBJ1-1; V: TRBV5-8; D: .; size: .; DNA: TGTGCCAGCAGCCGCTGGGCTGGACACACTGAAGCTTTCTTT; CDR3: CASSRWAGHTEAFF
J: TRBJ1-2; V: TRBV19; D: .; size: many; DNA: TGTGCCAGTACCTCCTTAAGGGGGGACTCCCTCTATGGCTACACCTTC; CDR3: CASTSLRGDSLYGYTF
J: TRBJ2-1; V: TRBV12-3/TRBV12-4; D: .; size: .; DNA: TGTGCCAGCAGTGCCAGGGGCAATGAGCAGTTCTTC; CDR3: CASSARGNEQFF
J: TRBJ1-5; V: TRBV20-1; D: .; size: many; DNA: TGCAGTGCTAGGGGCGGGACGGGGTATCAGCCCCAGCATTTT; CDR3: CSARGGTGYQPQHF
J: TRBJ2-3; V: TRBV6-2/TRBV6-3; D: .; size: many; DNA: TGTGCCAGCAGTTTGCAAGCGGGTCGTCAGTATTTT; CDR3: CASSLQAGRQYF
J: TRBJ2-7; V: TRBV12-2; D: .; size: many; DNA: TGTGCAAGTCGCCACGCTAGCCACAGCTCCTACGAGCAGTACTTC; CDR3: CASRHASHSSYEQYF
J: TRBJ2-7; V: TRBV7-2; D: TRBD1; size: many; DNA: TGTGCCAGCAGCTTGAACCTACTGCCGGGACAGGCCCTCAAACCCGAGCAGTACTTC; CDR3: CASSLNLLPGQALKPEQYF
J: TRBJ2-3; V: TRBV12-3/TRBV12-4; D: TRBD2; size: .; DNA: TGTGCCAGCAGCGCCGGGACTAGCGGGGGGGTACTACTGGCAGATACGCAGTATTTT; CDR3: CASSAGTSGGVLLADTQYF
J: TRBJ1-4; V: TRBV18; D: .; size: few; DNA: TGTGCCAGCTCACAACGGATGGGGGACGGTAATGAAAAACTGTTTTTT; CDR3: CASSQRMGDGNEKLFF
J: TRBJ2-3; V: TRBV15; D: .; size: few; DNA: TGTGCCACCAGCAGACAGTGGGGAGTAGACACGCAGTATTTT; CDR3: CATSRQWGVDTQYF
J: TRBJ2-3; V: TRBV6-1; D: TRBD1; size: few; DNA: TGTGCCAGCAGTGAGGGACAGGGTACAGATACGCAGTATTTT; CDR3: CASSEGQGTDTQYF
J: TRBJ2-7; V: TRBV7-2; D: TRBD1; size: many; DNA: TGTGCCAGCAGCCGCGGACAGGGGGCCTACGAGCAGTACTTC; CDR3: CASSRGQGAYEQYF
J: TRBJ2-4; V: TRBV9; D: TRBD2; size: .; DNA: TGTGCCAGCAGCGTAGCTAGCGGGGGGGCCAAAAACATTCAGTACTTC; CDR3: CASSVASGGAKNIQYF
J: TRBJ2-7; V: TRBV20-1; D: .; size: few; DNA: TGCAGTGCCCGACGGTGGGCGATCGTATCCTACGAGCAGTACTTC; CDR3: CSARRWAIVSYEQYF
J: TRBJ1-1; V: TRBV29-1; D: .; size: many; DNA: TGCAGCGCTGGGAAGGGGAACACTGAAGCTTTCTTT; CDR3: CSAGKGNTEAFF
J: TRBJ1-2; V: TRBV6-5; D: .; size: many; DNA: TGTGCCAGCAGTTACGGTGGGGGCGCCCCTAACTATGGCTACACCTTC; CDR3: CASSYGGGAPNYGYTF
J: TRBJ1-1; V: TRBV5-6; D: .; size: many; DNA: TGTGCCAGCACCCTCCGTGTCTGGAAAGGGTATGGCACTGAAGCTTTCTTT; CDR3: CASTLRVWKGYGTEAFF
J: TRBJ2-7; V: TRBV18; D: .; size: many; DNA: TGTGCCAGCTCACCCAACGTTTACGAGCAGTACTTC; CDR3: CASSPNVYEQYF
J: TRBJ2-7; V: TRBV19; D: TRBD1; size: many; DNA: TGTGCCAGTAGTTTCCGTGGACAGGGCGGCGAGCAGTACTTC; CDR3: CASSFRGQGGEQYF
J: TRBJ2-3; V: TRBV20-1; D: .; size: many; DNA: TGCAGTGGTAGCTCCTCGTGGCTTCGAGGTAGCACAGATACGCAGTATTTT; CDR3: CSGSSSWLRGSTDTQYF